This T cell receptor (beta chain) was captured in a study of response to subunit inactivated influenza vaccine. Per the germline V gene, CDR1 is MNHNS and CDR2 is SASEGT. The CDR3 has 14 amino acids. The V and J ends lost 8 bases and 1 base respectively, with 13 bases between them. MiXCR was run by TCRdb on the RT-PCR reads, yielding one entry per CDR3 protein. Here the sample spans hundreds of thousands of distinct CDR3 sequences, 7.6% being singletons. The TCR sequence derives from a man between 50 and 75 years old who received an inactivated influenza vaccine. The starting material was PBMCs from blood, obtained roughly 24 months after vaccination. The chain joins TRBV6-1 to TRBJ2-3; TRBD2 is a possible D gene (6 bases). CDR3 sequence (DNA): TGTGCCAGCCGCCGGGACTGGCGCACAGATACGCAGTATTTT. Protein sequence: CASRRDWRTDTQYF.